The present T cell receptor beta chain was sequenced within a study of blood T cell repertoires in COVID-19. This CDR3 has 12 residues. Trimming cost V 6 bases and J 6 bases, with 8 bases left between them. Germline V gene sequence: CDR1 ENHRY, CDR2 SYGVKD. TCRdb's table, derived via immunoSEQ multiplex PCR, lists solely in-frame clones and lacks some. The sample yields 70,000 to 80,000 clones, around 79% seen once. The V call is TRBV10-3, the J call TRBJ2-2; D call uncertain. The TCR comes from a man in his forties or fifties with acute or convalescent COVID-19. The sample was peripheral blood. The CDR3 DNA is TGTGCCATCAGGAATACACCCGGGGAGCTGTTTTTT. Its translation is CAIRNTPGELFF.